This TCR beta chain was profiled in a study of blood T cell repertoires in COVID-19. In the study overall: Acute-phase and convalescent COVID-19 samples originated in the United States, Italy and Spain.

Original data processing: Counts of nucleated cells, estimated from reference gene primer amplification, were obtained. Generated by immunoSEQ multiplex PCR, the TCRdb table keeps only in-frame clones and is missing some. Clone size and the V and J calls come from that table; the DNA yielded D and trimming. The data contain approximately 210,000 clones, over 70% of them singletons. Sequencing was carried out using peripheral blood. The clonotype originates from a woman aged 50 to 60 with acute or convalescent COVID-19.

The CDR3 here is CASSPAGSTSVFRTDTQYF. The CDR3 nucleotides read TGTGCCAGCAGCCCAGCCGGCTCGACTAGCGTATTTCGCACAGATACGCAGTATTTT. This chain uses TRBV9 with TRBJ2-3, with 8 positions matching TRBD2. Germline V gene data show CDR1 as SGDLS and CDR2 as YYNGEE. Trimming took 4 bases from V and 1 from J; bases not matched to a gene: 17. This CDR3 contains 19 residues.